The present T cell receptor (beta chain) was sequenced within a study of blood T cell repertoires in COVID-19. The study recruited people aged roughly 18 to 100 years across approximately 23 US areas. Researchers sorted participants into cohorts using their self-reported clinical history. In the original processing: Amplification of reference gene primers provided the estimated nucleated cell counts. Libraries were prepared by immunoSEQ multiplex PCR; TCRdb keeps only in-frame clonotypes and omits some of them. That table supplies the V and J calls and clone size; D and trimming were determined from the DNA. Of about 140,000 clones in the sample, under 90% were seen once. V shed 5 bases and J shed 4 bases, with 18 bases lying between them. CDR3 length: 16 residues. Germline CDR1 SGHNT, CDR2 YENEEA.

The TCR originated in a woman between 18 and 29 years old who had been exposed to COVID-19. The sequenced material came from PBMCs or T cells enriched from blood (not recorded which). This chain connects TRBV11-3 to TRBJ2-1; perhaps TRBD2 as D (6 bases). The CDR3 protein is CASSPRGLGRYNEQFF. Here the CDR3 DNA reads TGTGCCAGCAGCCCGCGGGGCTTGGGTCGGTACAATGAGCAGTTCTTC.